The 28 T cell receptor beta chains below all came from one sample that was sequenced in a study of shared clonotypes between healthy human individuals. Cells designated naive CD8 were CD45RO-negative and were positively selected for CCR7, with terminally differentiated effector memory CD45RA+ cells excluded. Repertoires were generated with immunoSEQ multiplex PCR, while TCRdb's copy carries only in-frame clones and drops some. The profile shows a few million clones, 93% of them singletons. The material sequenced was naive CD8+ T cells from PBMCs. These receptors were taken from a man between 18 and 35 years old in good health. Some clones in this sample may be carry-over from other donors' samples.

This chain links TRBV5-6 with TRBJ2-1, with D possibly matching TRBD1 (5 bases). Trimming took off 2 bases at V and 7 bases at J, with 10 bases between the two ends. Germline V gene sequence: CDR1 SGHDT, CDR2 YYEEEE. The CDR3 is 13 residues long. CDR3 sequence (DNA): TGTGCCAGCAGCTTCCAGGGATGGAATGAGCAGTTCTTC. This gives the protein CASSFQGWNEQFF.

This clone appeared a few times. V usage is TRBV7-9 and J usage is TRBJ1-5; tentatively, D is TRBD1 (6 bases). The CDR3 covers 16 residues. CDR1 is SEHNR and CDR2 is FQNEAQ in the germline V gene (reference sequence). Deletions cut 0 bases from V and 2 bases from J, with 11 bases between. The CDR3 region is CASSLARGDRNQPQHF. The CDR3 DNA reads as TGTGCCAGCAGCTTAGCAAGGGGGGATCGCAATCAGCCCCAGCATTTT.

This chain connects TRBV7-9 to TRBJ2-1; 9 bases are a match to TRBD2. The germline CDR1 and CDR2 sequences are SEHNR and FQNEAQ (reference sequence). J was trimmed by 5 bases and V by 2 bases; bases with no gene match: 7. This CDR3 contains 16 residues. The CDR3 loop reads CASSLPLAGANNEQFF. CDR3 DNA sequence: TGTGCCAGCAGCTTACCCTTAGCGGGGGCAAACAATGAGCAGTTCTTC.

Here the CDR3 DNA reads TGTGCCAGCAGCTCAACGACTAGCGAAGGCTACGAGCAGTACTTC. It specifies CASSSTTSEGYEQYF. J is TRBJ2-7 and V is TRBV7-9, with 8 bases that match TRBD2. Trimming took 4 bases from V and 3 from J; bases not matched to a gene: 8. CDR1 is SEHNR and CDR2 is FQNEAQ in the germline V gene (reference sequence). The CDR3 is made up of 15 amino acids.

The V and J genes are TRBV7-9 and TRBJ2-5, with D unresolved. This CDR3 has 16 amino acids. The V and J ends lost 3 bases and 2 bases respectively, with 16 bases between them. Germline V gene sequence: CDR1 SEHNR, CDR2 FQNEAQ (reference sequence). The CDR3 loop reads CASSFAVSEPQETQYF. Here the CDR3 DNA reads TGTGCCAGCAGCTTTGCGGTGTCCGAACCTCAAGAGACCCAGTACTTC.

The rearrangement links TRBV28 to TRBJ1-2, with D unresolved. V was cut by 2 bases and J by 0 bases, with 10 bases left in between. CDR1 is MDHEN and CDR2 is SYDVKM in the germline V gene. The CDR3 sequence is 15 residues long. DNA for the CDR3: TGTGCCAGCAGTTTAGATCTTGGCTCTAACTATGGCTACACCTTC. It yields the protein CASSLDLGSNYGYTF.

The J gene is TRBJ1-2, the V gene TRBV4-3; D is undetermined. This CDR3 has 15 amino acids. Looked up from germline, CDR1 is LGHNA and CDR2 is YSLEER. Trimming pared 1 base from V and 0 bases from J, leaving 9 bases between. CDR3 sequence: CASSQGARANYGYTF. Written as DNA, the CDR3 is TGCGCCAGCAGCCAAGGGGCAAGAGCTAACTATGGCTACACCTTC.

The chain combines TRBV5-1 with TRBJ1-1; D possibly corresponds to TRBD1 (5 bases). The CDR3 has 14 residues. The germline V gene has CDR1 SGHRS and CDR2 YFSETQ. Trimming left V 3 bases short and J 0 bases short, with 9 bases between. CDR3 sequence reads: CASSWVGVNTEAFF. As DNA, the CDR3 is TGCGCCAGCAGCTGGGTGGGGGTGAACACTGAAGCTTTCTTT.

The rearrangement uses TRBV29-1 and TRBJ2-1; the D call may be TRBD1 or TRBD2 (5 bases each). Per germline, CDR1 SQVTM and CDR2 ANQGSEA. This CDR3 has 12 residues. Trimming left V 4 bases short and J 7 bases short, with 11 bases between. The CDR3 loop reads CSVVGARNEQFF. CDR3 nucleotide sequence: TGCAGCGTTGTCGGGGCGCGGAATGAGCAGTTCTTC.

CDR3 protein: CASSPGQSGYGYTF. The CDR3, as DNA: TGTGCCAGTAGTCCGGGACAGAGTGGCTATGGCTACACCTTC. The rearrangement joins TRBV19 to TRBJ1-2; 7 bases align to TRBD1. V lost 5 bases to trimming and J lost 4 bases; unmatched junction nucleotides: 7. Germline CDR1 reads LNHDA; CDR2 reads SQIVND (reference sequence). CDR3 length: 14 residues.

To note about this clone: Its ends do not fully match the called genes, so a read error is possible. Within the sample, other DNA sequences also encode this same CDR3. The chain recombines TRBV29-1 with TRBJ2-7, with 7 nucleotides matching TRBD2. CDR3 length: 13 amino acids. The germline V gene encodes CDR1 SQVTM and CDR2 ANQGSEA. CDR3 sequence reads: CSLRGGGGDEQYF. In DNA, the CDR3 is TGTAGCCTCCGCGGCGGGGGAGGAGACGAGCAGTACTTC.

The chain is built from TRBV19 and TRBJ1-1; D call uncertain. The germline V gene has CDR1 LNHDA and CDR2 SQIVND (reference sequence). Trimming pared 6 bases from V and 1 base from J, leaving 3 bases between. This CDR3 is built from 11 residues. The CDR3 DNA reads TGTGCCAGTAGGACGAACACTGAAGCTTTCTTT. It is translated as CASRTNTEAFF.

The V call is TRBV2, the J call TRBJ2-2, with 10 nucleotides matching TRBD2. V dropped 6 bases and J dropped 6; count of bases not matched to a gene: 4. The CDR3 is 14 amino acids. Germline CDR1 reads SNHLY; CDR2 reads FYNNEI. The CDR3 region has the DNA TGTGCCAGCAGCCTAGCGGGAGAGTCCGGGGAGCTGTTTTTT. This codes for CASSLAGESGELFF.

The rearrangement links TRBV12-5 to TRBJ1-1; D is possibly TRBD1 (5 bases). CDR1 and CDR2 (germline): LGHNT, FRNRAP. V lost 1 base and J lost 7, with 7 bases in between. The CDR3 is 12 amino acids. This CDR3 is CASGLGGDEAFF. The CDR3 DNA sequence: TGTGCTAGTGGTTTGGGAGGGGATGAAGCTTTCTTT.

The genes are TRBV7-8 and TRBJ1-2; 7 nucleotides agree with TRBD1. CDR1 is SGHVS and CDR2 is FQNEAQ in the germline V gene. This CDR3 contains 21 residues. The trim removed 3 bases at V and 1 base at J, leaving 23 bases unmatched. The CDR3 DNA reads TGTGCCAGCAGCTTCTATACACCCCGAAGCCGGGACAGATTCGATAACTATGGCTACACCTTC. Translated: CASSFYTPRSRDRFDNYGYTF.

The CDR3 coding sequence is TGTGCCAGCAGCTTGGGCCTAGCGGTTCGTGACGAGCAGTACTTC. This gives the protein CASSLGLAVRDEQYF. The chain recombines TRBV5-4 with TRBJ2-7; TRBD2 matches 7 bases. Germline V gene lookup returns CDR1 SGHNT and CDR2 YYREEE (reference sequence). The J segment lost 5 bases and the V segment lost 0 bases, leaving 8 bases of the junction unmatched. There are 15 residues in the CDR3.

The CDR3 nucleotides are TGTGCCAGCAGCCCGGGACCAGACAACACCGGGGAGCTGTTTTTT. Protein sequence: CASSPGPDNTGELFF. The chain couples TRBV2 to TRBJ2-2; D is perhaps TRBD1 or TRBD2 (5 bases each). V lost 6 bases and J lost 2, with 13 bases in between. The CDR3 totals 15 residues. From germline, CDR1 is SNHLY and CDR2 FYNNEI.

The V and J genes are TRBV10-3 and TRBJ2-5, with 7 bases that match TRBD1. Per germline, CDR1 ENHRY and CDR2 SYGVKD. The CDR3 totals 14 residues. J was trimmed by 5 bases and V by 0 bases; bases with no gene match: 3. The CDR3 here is CAISESYRGETQYF. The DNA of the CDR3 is TGTGCCATCAGTGAGTCCTACAGGGGTGAGACCCAGTACTTC.

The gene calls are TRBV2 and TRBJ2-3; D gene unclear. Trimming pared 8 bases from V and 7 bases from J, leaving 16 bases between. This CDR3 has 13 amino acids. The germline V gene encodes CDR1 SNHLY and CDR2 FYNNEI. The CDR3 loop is CASVEAYRYTQYF. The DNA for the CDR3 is TGTGCCAGCGTCGAAGCCTATAGATATACGCAGTATTTT.

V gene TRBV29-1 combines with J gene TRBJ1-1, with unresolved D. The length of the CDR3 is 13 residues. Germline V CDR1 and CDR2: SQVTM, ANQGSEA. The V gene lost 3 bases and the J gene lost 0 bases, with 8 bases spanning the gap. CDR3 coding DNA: TGCAGCGTTGATTGGAACATGAACACTGAAGCTTTCTTT. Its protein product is CSVDWNMNTEAFF. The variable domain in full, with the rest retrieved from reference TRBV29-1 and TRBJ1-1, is SAVISQKPSRDICQRGTSLTIQCQVDSQVTMMFWYRQQPGQSLTLIATANQGSEATYESGFVIDKFPISRPNLTFSTLTVSNMSPEDSSIYLCSVDWNMNTEAFFGQGTRLTVV.

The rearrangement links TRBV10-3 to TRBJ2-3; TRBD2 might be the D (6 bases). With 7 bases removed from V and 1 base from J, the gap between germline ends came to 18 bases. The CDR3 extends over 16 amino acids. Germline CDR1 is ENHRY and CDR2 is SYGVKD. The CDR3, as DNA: TGTGCCATCACTGTAGCGGACCCTCCAGGCACAGATACGCAGTATTTT. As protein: CAITVADPPGTDTQYF.

CDR3 amino acids: CASSPRPGNYNEQFF. The CDR3 DNA follows: TGCGCCAGCAGCCCCCGACCCGGTAACTACAATGAGCAGTTCTTC. The rearrangement links TRBV5-1 to TRBJ2-1; no firm D call. The V and J ends lost 4 bases and 3 bases respectively, with 14 bases between them. Germline assignment: CDR1 SGHRS and CDR2 YFSETQ. This CDR3 comprises 15 residues.

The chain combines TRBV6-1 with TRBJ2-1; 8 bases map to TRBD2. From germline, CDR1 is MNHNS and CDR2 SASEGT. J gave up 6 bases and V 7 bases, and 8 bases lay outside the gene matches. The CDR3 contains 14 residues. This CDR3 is CASNRLANLNEQFF. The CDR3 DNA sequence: TGTGCCAGCAATAGACTAGCGAACCTCAATGAGCAGTTCTTC.

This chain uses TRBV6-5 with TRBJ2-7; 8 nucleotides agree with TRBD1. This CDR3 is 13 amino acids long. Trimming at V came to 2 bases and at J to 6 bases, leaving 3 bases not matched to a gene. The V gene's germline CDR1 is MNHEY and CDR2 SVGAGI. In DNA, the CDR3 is TGTGCCAGCAGTTACAAACAGGGGGGCGAGCAGTACTTC. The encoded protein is CASSYKQGGEQYF.

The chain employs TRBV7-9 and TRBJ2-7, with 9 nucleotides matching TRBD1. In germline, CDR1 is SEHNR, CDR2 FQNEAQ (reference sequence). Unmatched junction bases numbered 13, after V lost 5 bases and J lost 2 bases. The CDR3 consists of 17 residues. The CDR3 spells CASSLPGQGRSPYEQYF. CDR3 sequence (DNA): TGTGCCAGCAGCCTTCCGGGACAGGGCCGTAGTCCCTACGAGCAGTACTTC.

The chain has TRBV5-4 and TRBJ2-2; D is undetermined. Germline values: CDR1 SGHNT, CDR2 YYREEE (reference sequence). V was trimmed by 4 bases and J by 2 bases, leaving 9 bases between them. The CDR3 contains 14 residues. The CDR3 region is CASSRPSNTGELFF. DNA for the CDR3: TGTGCCAGCAGCCGGCCCTCCAACACCGGGGAGCTGTTTTTT.

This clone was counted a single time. In DNA form, the CDR3 reads TGTGCCAGCAGCGTAGGACAGCTAAGCTCCTACGAGCAGTACTTC. Residues: CASSVGQLSSYEQYF. This rearrangement joins TRBV5-6 to TRBJ2-7, with D possibly being TRBD1 (6 bases). The CDR3 loop spans 15 amino acids. V was pared by 4 bases and J by 0 bases, with 14 bases between. The germline CDR1 and CDR2 sequences are SGHDT and YYEEEE.

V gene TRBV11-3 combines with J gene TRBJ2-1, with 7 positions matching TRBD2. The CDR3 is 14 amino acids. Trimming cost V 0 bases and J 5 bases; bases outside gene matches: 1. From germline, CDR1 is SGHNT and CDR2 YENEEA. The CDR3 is CASSLEAGNNEQFF. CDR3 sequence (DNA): TGTGCCAGCAGCTTAGAAGCGGGGAACAATGAGCAGTTCTTC.